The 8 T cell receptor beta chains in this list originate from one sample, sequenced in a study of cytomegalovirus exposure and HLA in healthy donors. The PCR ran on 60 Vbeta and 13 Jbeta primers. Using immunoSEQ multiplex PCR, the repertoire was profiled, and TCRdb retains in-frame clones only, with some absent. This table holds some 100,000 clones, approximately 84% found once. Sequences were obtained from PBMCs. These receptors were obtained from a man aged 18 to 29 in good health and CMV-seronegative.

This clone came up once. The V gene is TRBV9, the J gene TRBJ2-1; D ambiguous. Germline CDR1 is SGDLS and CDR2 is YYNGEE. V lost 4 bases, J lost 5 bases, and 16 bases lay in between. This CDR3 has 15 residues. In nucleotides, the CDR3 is TGTGCCAGCAGCCCCCACCTCGGCGACAACAATGAGCAGTTCTTC. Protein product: CASSPHLGDNNEQFF. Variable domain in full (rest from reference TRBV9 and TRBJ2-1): DSGVTQTPKHLITATGQRVTLRCSPRSGDLSVYWYQQSLDQGLQFLIQYYNGEERAKGNILERFSAQQFPDLHSELNLSSLELGDSALYFCASSPHLGDNNEQFFGPGTRLTVL.

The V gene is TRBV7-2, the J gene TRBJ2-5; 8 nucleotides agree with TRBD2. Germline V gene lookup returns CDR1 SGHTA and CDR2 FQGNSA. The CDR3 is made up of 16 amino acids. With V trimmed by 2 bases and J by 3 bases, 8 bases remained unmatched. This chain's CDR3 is CASSLRPPGREETQYF. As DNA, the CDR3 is TGTGCCAGCAGCTTACGTCCCCCCGGGAGGGAAGAGACCCAGTACTTC.

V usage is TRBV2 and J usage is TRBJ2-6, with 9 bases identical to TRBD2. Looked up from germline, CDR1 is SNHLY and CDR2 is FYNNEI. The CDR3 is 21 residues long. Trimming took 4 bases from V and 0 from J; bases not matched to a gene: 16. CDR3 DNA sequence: TGTGCCAGCAGTGCCCAAACCAGGGGGACTAGCTACCTCTCTGGGGCCAACGTCCTGACTTTC. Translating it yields CASSAQTRGTSYLSGANVLTF.

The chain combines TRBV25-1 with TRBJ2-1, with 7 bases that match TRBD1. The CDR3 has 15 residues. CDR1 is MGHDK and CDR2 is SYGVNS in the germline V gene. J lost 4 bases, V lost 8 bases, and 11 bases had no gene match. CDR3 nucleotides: TGTGCCAGCGGGGGACAGTCGGATATATACAATGAGCAGTTCTTC. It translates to CASGGQSDIYNEQFF.

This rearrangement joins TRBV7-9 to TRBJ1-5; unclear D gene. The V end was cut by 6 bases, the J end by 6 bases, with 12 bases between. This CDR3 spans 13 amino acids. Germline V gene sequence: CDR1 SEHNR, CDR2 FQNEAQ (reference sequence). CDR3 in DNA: TGTGCCAGCAGTTTGGGTTACAGTCAGCCCCAGCATTTT. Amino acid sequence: CASSLGYSQPQHF.

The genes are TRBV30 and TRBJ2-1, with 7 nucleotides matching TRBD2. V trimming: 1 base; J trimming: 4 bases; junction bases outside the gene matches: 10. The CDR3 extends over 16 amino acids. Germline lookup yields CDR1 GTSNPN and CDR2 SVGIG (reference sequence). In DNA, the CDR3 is TGTGCCTGGAGTGGAGCTAGGCTAGCGGATTACAATGAGCAGTTCTTC. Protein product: CAWSGARLADYNEQFF.

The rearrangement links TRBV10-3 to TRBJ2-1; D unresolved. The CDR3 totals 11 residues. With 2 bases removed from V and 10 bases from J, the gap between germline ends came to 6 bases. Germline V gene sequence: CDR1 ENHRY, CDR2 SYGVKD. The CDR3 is CAISERLEQFF. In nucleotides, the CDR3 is TGTGCCATCAGTGAGCGTCTAGAGCAGTTCTTC.

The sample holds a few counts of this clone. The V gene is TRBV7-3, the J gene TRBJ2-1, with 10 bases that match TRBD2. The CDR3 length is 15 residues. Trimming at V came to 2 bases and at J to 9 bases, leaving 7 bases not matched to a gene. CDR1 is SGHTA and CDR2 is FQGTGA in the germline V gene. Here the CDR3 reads CASSLSSGSRGEQFF. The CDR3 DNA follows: TGTGCCAGCAGCTTATCTAGCGGGAGTCGAGGTGAGCAGTTCTTC.